This T cell receptor (beta chain) originates from a study of molecular identifiers for immune sequencing clone quantification. In the sort, naive CD8 T cells were defined as CD8+CD4-CCR7+CD45RA+. In regard to this clonotype: A read error may produce the germline difference seen at one junction end.

The germline gives CDR1 MDHEN, CDR2 SYDVKM. This CDR3 is built from 16 residues. Bulk TCR libraries used previously described methods and listed TCR primers. TCRdb analysed the PCR reads with MiXCR anew, one entry per CDR3 protein. The sample holds just under 650,000 distinct CDR3 sequences, 15% to 20% seen once. The chain links TRBV28 to TRBJ2-3; 11 bases are shared with TRBD2. The sequenced sample was naive CD8+ T cells from blood, with Jurkat cell RNA spiked in. Subset noted: FACS-sorted CD8+CD4-CCR7+CD45RA+ naive T cells. The TCR sequence derives from a human donor in good health. Some libraries in this study had Jurkat cell RNA spiked in. CDR3 nucleotide sequence: TGTGCCAGCAGTTTATTCCCTAGCGGGAGGATTCATACGCAGTATTTC. Its translation: CASSLFPSGRIHTQYF.